The 25 T cell receptor beta chains in this list originate from one sample, sequenced in a study of T-cell memory formation after mild COVID-19. TCRdb reanalysed the 5' RACE reads using MiXCR and keeps one entry per CDR3 protein. The repertoire holds fewer than 75,000 distinct CDR3 sequences, more than 10% seen once, with about 25% in the top ten. The material sequenced was PBMCs or a T cell subset sorted from them (not recorded which). All receptors come from a man younger than 35 who had mild COVID-19 (a few samples of this study predate the infection). Cell type and time point are not known.

This clonotype turned up a few times. The gene calls are TRBV27 and TRBJ1-2, with TRBD1 matching over 8 bases. The germline gives CDR1 MNHEY, CDR2 SMNVEV (reference sequence). The CDR3 covers 14 residues. Trimming at V came to 6 bases and at J to 13 bases, leaving 16 bases not matched to a gene. CDR3 sequence (DNA): TGTGCCAGCAGAGCCACCCCCGGCCAGGGGGCCATCACCTTC. Protein product: CASRATPGQGAITF.

This rearrangement joins TRBV7-3 to TRBJ2-7; TRBD2 might be the D (5 bases). Trimming shortened V by 7 bases and J by 0 bases, and 22 bases separated the two germline ends. The CDR3 totals 17 residues. CDR1 is SGHTA, CDR2 FQGTGA, per germline. The CDR3 reads CASTQEVEISSSYEQYF. In nucleotides, the CDR3 is TGTGCCAGCACCCAGGAGGTGGAGATTTCGAGCTCCTACGAGCAGTACTTC.

This sequence joins TRBV7-2 and TRBJ1-1; D perhaps matches TRBD1 (6 bases). CDR3 length equals 14 residues. CDR1 SGHTA and CDR2 FQGNSA come from the germline V gene. Between the trimmed V and J ends, which lost 5 bases and 1 base, there was a span of 11 bases. This CDR3 is CASSTGQWNTEAFF. The CDR3 DNA sequence: TGTGCCAGCAGCACGGGACAATGGAACACTGAAGCTTTCTTT.

J is TRBJ2-1 and V is TRBV7-3, with 8 bases identical to TRBD2. Per the germline V gene, CDR1 is SGHTA and CDR2 is FQGTGA. V was pared by 1 base and J by 10 bases, with 3 bases of the junction left unmatched. This CDR3 is built from 13 residues. The CDR3 DNA is TGTGCCAGCAGCTTAAACGGGGGGGACGAGCAGTTCTTC. The encoded protein is CASSLNGGDEQFF.

This clonotype has a count of ten or more. This rearrangement joins TRBV7-9 to TRBJ2-5; D call uncertain. V gave up 2 bases and J gave up 5 bases, with 12 bases separating them. The CDR3 has 14 residues. From germline, CDR1 is SEHNR and CDR2 FQNEAQ (reference sequence). The CDR3 loop reads CASSLLPGSETQYF. The CDR3 DNA reads as TGTGCCAGCAGCTTATTACCAGGTTCGGAGACCCAGTACTTC.

This sequence joins TRBV20-1 and TRBJ1-1, with 7 nucleotides matching TRBD1. V was pared by 5 bases and J by 2 bases, with 8 bases of the junction left unmatched. This CDR3 comprises 14 residues. Looked up from germline, CDR1 is DFQATT and CDR2 is SNEGSKA (reference sequence). Here the CDR3 reads CSAPRQGPNTEAFF. CDR3 in DNA: TGCAGTGCTCCACGACAGGGTCCCAACACTGAAGCTTTCTTT.

The chain carries TRBV6-6 and TRBJ2-7, with unresolved D. The CDR3 is 13 amino acids. The germline V gene has CDR1 MNHNY and CDR2 SVGAGI (reference sequence). The ends were cut back, 6 bases at V and 2 bases at J, with 11 bases in the middle. The DNA of the CDR3 is TGTGCCAGCAGAAACAGCGATACCTACGAGCAGTACGTC. It yields the protein CASRNSDTYEQYV.

This clonotype turned up a few times. The chain couples TRBV2 to TRBJ2-3; D is uncertain. Germline CDR1 is SNHLY and CDR2 is FYNNEI. The CDR3 is 11 residues long. Between the trimmed V and J ends, which lost 7 bases and 4 bases, there was a span of 6 bases. CDR3 region: CASMRSDTQYF. DNA of the CDR3: TGTGCCAGCATGCGCTCAGATACGCAGTATTTT.

This clonotype showed up many times. This chain connects TRBV24-1 to TRBJ2-2; perhaps TRBD1 as D (7 bases). The CDR3 totals 16 residues. The germline V gene has CDR1 KGHDR and CDR2 SFDVKD. V was shortened by 4 bases and J by 6 bases, with 17 bases between the two germline ends. The CDR3 region has the DNA TGTGCCACCAGTGACCCCGGACAGGCGGGGTCCGGGGAGCTGTTTTTT. Residues: CATSDPGQAGSGELFF.

This clonotype came up a few times. This chain connects TRBV28 to TRBJ2-5; no clear D. The germline V gene encodes CDR1 MDHEN and CDR2 SYDVKM. CDR3 length equals 11 residues. Trimming left V 6 bases short and J 5 bases short, with 7 bases between. The CDR3 sequence is CASRERETQYF. The CDR3 DNA sequence: TGTGCCAGCAGGGAGAGGGAGACCCAGTACTTC.

This rearrangement joins TRBV6-1 to TRBJ1-1, with D possibly being TRBD1 (5 bases). Germline V gene lookup returns CDR1 MNHNS and CDR2 SASEGT. V lost 3 bases and J 3 bases, leaving 8 bases between the germline ends. This CDR3 is built from 13 residues. The CDR3 sequence is CASSDRVDTEAFF. As DNA, the CDR3 is TGTGCCAGCAGTGACAGGGTGGACACTGAAGCTTTCTTT.

This clonotype was detected many times. The chain uses TRBV10-2 and TRBJ2-1, with 8 nucleotides matching TRBD2. This CDR3 region has 12 residues. Germline V CDR1 and CDR2: WSHSY, SAAADI. With V trimmed by 8 bases and J by 4 bases, 1 base remained unmatched. The CDR3 region is CASRLAYNEQFF. The CDR3 nucleotides read TGCGCCAGCCGACTAGCGTACAATGAGCAGTTCTTC.

This chain uses TRBV9 with TRBJ1-3; TRBD1 is a possible D gene (6 bases). Germline loops: CDR1 SGDLS, CDR2 YYNGEE. Trimming removed 2 bases at V and 0 bases at J, with 15 bases between. The CDR3 loop spans 17 amino acids. CDR3 residues: CASSVDVQGRSGNTIYF. CDR3 sequence (DNA): TGTGCCAGCAGCGTTGACGTACAGGGACGCTCTGGAAACACCATATATTTT.

This clonotype was counted only a few times. This chain uses TRBV20-1 with TRBJ2-1; 8 positions match TRBD1. The germline V gene encodes CDR1 DFQATT and CDR2 SNEGSKA (reference sequence). The J segment lost 8 bases and the V segment lost 2 bases, leaving 11 bases of the junction unmatched. The length of the CDR3 is 15 residues. The CDR3 sequence: CSARNPGTGSDEQFF. CDR3 bases: TGCAGTGCTAGAAACCCCGGGACAGGTAGCGATGAGCAGTTCTTC.

The chain couples TRBV30 to TRBJ1-2, with D possibly being TRBD1 (6 bases). Trimming shortened V by 8 bases and J by 4 bases, and 20 bases separated the two germline ends. The CDR3 extends over 14 amino acids. Per the germline V gene, CDR1 is GTSNPN and CDR2 is SVGIG (reference sequence). The CDR3 protein is CAGETGRRRYGYTF. For the CDR3, the DNA is TGTGCCGGGGAAACAGGGCGAAGGCGCTATGGCTACACCTTC.

The chain carries TRBV5-1 and TRBJ2-7; D gene unclear. The germline V gene has CDR1 SGHRS and CDR2 YFSETQ. Trimming left V 7 bases short and J 2 bases short, with 13 bases between. This CDR3 has 13 residues. DNA of the CDR3: TGCGCCAGCGGCCGCGGCGGTGCCTACGAGCAGTACTTC. Translated: CASGRGGAYEQYF.

Points on this clonotype: A read error may be the cause here, since a much bigger clone is one base away. The rearrangement joins TRBV7-9 to TRBJ2-7; TRBD1 agrees at 8 bases. The germline CDR1 and CDR2 sequences are SEHNR and FQNEAQ (reference sequence). This CDR3 is 17 amino acids long. Germline trimming cut 5 bases from V and 4 bases from J; bases unmatched to any gene: 16. The CDR3 sequence is CASSPAIRPGGSYEQYF. The CDR3 nucleotides are TGTGCCAGCAGCCCAGCGATCCGGCCAGGGGGCTCGTACGAGCAGTACTTC. Variable domain in full (rest from reference TRBV7-9 and TRBJ2-7): DTGVSQNPRHKITKRGQNVTFRCDPISEHNRLYWYRQTLGQGPEFLTYFQNEAQLEKSRLLSDRFSAERPKGSFSTLEIQRTEQGDSAMYLCASSPAIRPGGSYEQYFGPGTRLTVT.

This chain connects TRBV6-5 to TRBJ2-3; no definite D call. Germline V gives CDR1 MNHEY, CDR2 SVGAGI. The CDR3 consists of 15 residues. V was clipped by 2 bases and J by 1 base, with 10 bases between them. CDR3 residues: CASSYASAGTDTQYF. In nucleotides, the CDR3 is TGTGCCAGCAGTTACGCATCTGCTGGCACAGATACGCAGTATTTT.

This chain links TRBV5-1 with TRBJ2-2; D gene ambiguous. This CDR3 has 15 residues. The V end lost 1 base, the J end lost 2 bases, and 9 bases lay between the germline ends. Germline V gene lookup returns CDR1 SGHRS and CDR2 YFSETQ. CDR3 nucleotide sequence: TGCGCCAGCAGCTTGTGGGGTATCAACACCGGGGAGCTGTTTTTT. Translation gives CASSLWGINTGELFF. The variable domain in full, completed from reference TRBV5-1 and TRBJ2-2, reads KAGVTQTPRYLIKTRGQQVTLSCSPISGHRSVSWYQQTPGQGLQFLFEYFSETQRNKGNFPGRFSGRQFSNSRSEMNVSTLELGDSALYLCASSLWGINTGELFFGEGSRLTVL.

Comment on this clonotype: This may be a read error: a much more frequent sequence differs by one nucleotide. The V and J genes are TRBV4-1 and TRBJ2-7, with D possibly called TRBD1 or TRBD2 (6 bases each). Germline V gene lookup returns CDR1 MGHRA and CDR2 YSYEKL. V was pared by 4 bases and J by 6 bases, with 19 bases between. The CDR3 has 15 residues. CDR3 in DNA: TGCGCCAGCAGCCCCTGGGGGGCGCCGAGTGGCGAGCAGTACTTC. Translated: CASSPWGAPSGEQYF.

This clonotype was recorded a few times. The CDR3 loop is CASSRGFNQPQHF. The CDR3 DNA reads as TGCGCCAGCAGCCGGGGGTTCAATCAGCCCCAGCATTTT. The chain carries TRBV5-1 and TRBJ1-5, with a weak D call TRBD1 (5 bases). The V end lost 4 bases, the J end lost 3 bases, and 8 bases lay between the germline ends. Germline values: CDR1 SGHRS, CDR2 YFSETQ. The CDR3 consists of 13 residues.

This clonotype showed up many times. V and J are TRBV10-3 and TRBJ2-6; 7 bases line up with TRBD1. Germline lookup yields CDR1 ENHRY and CDR2 SYGVKD. With 7 bases clipped from V and 0 bases from J, the junction kept 9 bases outside the gene matches. The CDR3 is 17 residues long. This CDR3 reads CAIKERTGNSGANVLTF. The CDR3 DNA reads TGTGCCATCAAAGAAAGGACAGGAAACTCTGGGGCCAACGTCCTGACTTTC.

The gene calls are TRBV11-2 and TRBJ2-7, with TRBD2 identical over 11 bases. CDR1 is SGHAT and CDR2 is FQNNGV in the germline V gene. This CDR3 spans 14 amino acids. J gave up 3 bases and V 5 bases, and 3 bases lay outside the gene matches. The CDR3 region has the DNA TGTGCCAGCAGCCTAGCGGGGGGTAACTACGAGCAGTACTTC. As protein: CASSLAGGNYEQYF.

This clonotype occurred many times. The chain couples TRBV20-1 to TRBJ1-6, with TRBD1 matching 10 bases. The CDR3 has 14 amino acids. Germline CDR1 is DFQATT and CDR2 is SNEGSKA (reference sequence). After removal of 5 bases from V and 7 bases from J, the junction contained 5 bases not matched to a gene. This CDR3 is CSAPTGGINSPLHF. The CDR3 coding sequence is TGCAGTGCTCCGACAGGGGGCATAAATTCACCCCTCCACTTT.

This clonotype was seen repeatedly, ten times or more. The J gene is TRBJ2-4, the V gene TRBV12-3 or TRBV12-4; D is uncertain. The CDR3 runs to 14 residues. V lost 3 bases and J lost 2, with 8 bases in between. The CDR3 spells CASSFEGTKNIQYF. CDR3 nucleotide sequence: TGTGCCAGCAGTTTCGAAGGAACCAAAAACATTCAGTACTTC.